Presented here are 15 T cell receptor beta chains from one specimen sequenced in a study of cytomegalovirus exposure and HLA in healthy donors. It was with 60 Vbeta and 13 Jbeta primers that the PCR ran. TCRdb's table, derived via immunoSEQ multiplex PCR, lists solely in-frame clones and lacks some. The sample has nearly 100,000 clones, less than 9.5% seen once; the top ten hold 5.1%. The sample consisted of PBMCs. These TCRs come from a man aged 45-65 years in good health and CMV-seropositive.

The chain carries TRBV28 and TRBJ2-7; perhaps TRBD2 as D (5 bases). In germline, CDR1 is MDHEN, CDR2 SYDVKM. The V end was cut by 2 bases, the J end by 2 bases, with 13 bases between. CDR3 length: 15 residues. The DNA of the CDR3 is TGTGCCAGCAGTTTAGAAAGAGCGGCAGCCTACGAGCAGTACTTC. Translating it yields CASSLERAAAYEQYF. The variable domain in full, with the rest retrieved from reference TRBV28 and TRBJ2-7, is DVKVTQSSRYLVKRTGEKVFLECVQDMDHENMFWYRQDPGLGLRLIYFSYDVKMKEKGDIPEGYSVSREKKERFSLILESASTNQTSMYLCASSLERAAAYEQYFGPGTRLTVT.

The chain is built from TRBV2 and TRBJ1-2; 7 bases align to TRBD1. This CDR3 spans 14 amino acids. Germline values: CDR1 SNHLY, CDR2 FYNNEI. V dropped 4 bases and J dropped 7; count of bases not matched to a gene: 9. In DNA, the CDR3 is TGTGCCAGCAGTGTACAGGGGAAGGCAAGTGGCTACACCTTC. It translates to CASSVQGKASGYTF.

This clone has just a few counts. The V and J genes are TRBV30 and TRBJ2-2; the D gene is possibly TRBD2 (5 bases). Germline CDR1 is GTSNPN and CDR2 is SVGIG (reference sequence). The V end was cut by 2 bases, the J end by 6 bases, with 10 bases between. This CDR3 contains 13 residues. CDR3 sequence (DNA): TGTGCCTGGAGTTTTAGTAGCGCCGGGGAGCTGTTTTTT. Protein: CAWSFSSAGELFF.

V usage is TRBV7-8 and J usage is TRBJ2-3; no clear D. The CDR3 runs to 15 residues. The V gene's germline CDR1 is SGHVS and CDR2 FQNEAQ. Trimming left V 6 bases short and J 3 bases short, with 16 bases between. For the CDR3, the DNA is TGTGCCAGCAGGCTTAACCCACGCAGGACAGATACGCAGTATTTT. This gives the protein CASRLNPRRTDTQYF.

This clone has more than one count but fewer than ten. The rearrangement uses TRBV7-9 and TRBJ2-1, with a weak D call TRBD2 (5 bases). Trimming removed 4 bases from V and 6 bases from J, with 10 bases in between. Germline assignment: CDR1 SEHNR and CDR2 FQNEAQ (reference sequence). This CDR3 is built from 13 residues. As DNA, the CDR3 is TGTGCCAGCAGCTACGAACTAGTCAATGAGCAGTTCTTC. Protein sequence: CASSYELVNEQFF.

This clone has at least ten counts. This CDR3 is CASSLGLAGVQEQYF. DNA for the CDR3: TGTGCCAGCAGCTTAGGACTAGCGGGAGTACAAGAGCAGTACTTC. This sequence joins TRBV27 and TRBJ2-7, with 13 nucleotides matching TRBD2. This CDR3 has 15 amino acids. Trimming removed 6 bases from V and 7 bases from J; junction bases left unmatched: 9. The germline gives CDR1 MNHEY, CDR2 SMNVEV (reference sequence).

The CDR3 DNA reads TGTGCCAGCAGTTGGTCCAGAGGAGCCTCCTATAATTCACCCCTCCACTTT. Protein: CASSWSRGASYNSPLHF. V gene TRBV28 combines with J gene TRBJ1-6; D ambiguous. Germline lookup yields CDR1 MDHEN and CDR2 SYDVKM. The CDR3 covers 17 residues. Between the trimmed V and J ends, which lost 4 bases and 0 bases, there was a span of 13 bases.

The chain combines TRBV28 with TRBJ2-2; 14 bases line up with TRBD2. Germline CDR1 is MDHEN and CDR2 is SYDVKM. V gave up 6 bases and J gave up 3 bases; unmatched junction bases: 6. The CDR3 has 17 residues. The CDR3 coding sequence is TGTGCCAGCAGATACCTGGGACTAGCGGGAGACACCGGGGAGCTGTTTTTT. It is translated as CASRYLGLAGDTGELFF.

This clone showed up just a few times. J is TRBJ1-6 and V is TRBV7-9, with 8 nucleotides matching TRBD1. Germline trimming cut 3 bases from V and 7 bases from J; bases unmatched to any gene: 2. Germline V CDR1 and CDR2: SEHNR, FQNEAQ (reference sequence). This CDR3 has 14 amino acids. The CDR3 nucleotides are TGTGCCAGCAGCTTGGACAGGGACAATTCACCCCTCCACTTT. Translated: CASSLDRDNSPLHF.

This clone has more than one count but fewer than ten. The CDR3 bases are TGTGCCAGCAGTGGCCTAGCGCCTCGAGGAGATACGCAGTATTTT. This sequence encodes CASSGLAPRGDTQYF. The rearrangement uses TRBV6-1 and TRBJ2-3; maybe TRBD2 (6 bases). Germline CDR1 and CDR2: MNHNS and SASEGT. The length of the CDR3 is 15 residues. The V end lost 4 bases, the J end lost 5 bases, and 16 bases lay between the germline ends.

The rearrangement joins TRBV29-1 to TRBJ2-7; 7 nucleotides match TRBD1. Germline V gives CDR1 SQVTM, CDR2 ANQGSEA. Trimming removed 6 bases from V and 4 bases from J; junction bases left unmatched: 9. The CDR3 totals 13 residues. The CDR3 loop is CSVVKGARYEQYF. CDR3 DNA sequence: TGCAGCGTCGTAAAGGGGGCGAGATACGAGCAGTACTTC.

The chain combines TRBV6-1 with TRBJ2-7; possibly TRBD2 for D (6 bases). The CDR3 is 15 residues long. The V and J ends lost 6 bases and 2 bases respectively, with 17 bases between them. CDR1 and CDR2 from the germline V gene are MNHNS and SASEGT. CDR3 nucleotides: TGTGCCAGCAGGAAAGAGGCGGGACCAGCCTACGAGCAGTACTTC. Its translation is CASRKEAGPAYEQYF.

J is TRBJ2-1 and V is TRBV27, with 7 bases fitting TRBD2. The CDR3 has 16 amino acids. CDR1 MNHEY and CDR2 SMNVEV come from the germline V gene (reference sequence). J was trimmed by 6 bases and V by 5 bases; bases with no gene match: 13. In nucleotides, the CDR3 is TGTGCCAGCAGTCACCTCATCGGGACTAAGGTCAATGAGCAGTTCTTC. It encodes CASSHLIGTKVNEQFF.

The chain couples TRBV18 to TRBJ2-5; the match to TRBD2 covers 8 bases. The CDR3 covers 14 residues. With 3 bases clipped from V and 5 bases from J, the junction kept 5 bases outside the gene matches. From germline, CDR1 is KGHSH and CDR2 LQKENI. In nucleotides, the CDR3 is TGTGCCAGCTCACCCCCGACTAGCGCGGAGACCCAGTACTTC. This gives the protein CASSPPTSAETQYF.

The gene calls are TRBV5-5 and TRBJ2-1; 13 bases fit TRBD2. The CDR3 contains 16 residues. V lost 5 bases, J lost 8 bases, and 10 bases stayed unmatched. Per the germline V gene, CDR1 is SGHKS and CDR2 is YYEKEE (reference sequence). The CDR3 DNA is TGTGCCAGCAGTTCGTTCCGGACTAGCGGGAGCGATGAGCAGTTCTTC. Protein sequence: CASSSFRTSGSDEQFF.